This entry is about one T cell receptor beta chain. These data are taken from a study of control samples from healthy donors and cancer patients. Some clones are missing from TCRdb's copy, which holds only in-frame ones; the method was immunoSEQ multiplex PCR. The sample has about 130,000 clones; roughly 92% are singletons. The CDR3 is 15 amino acids. CDR1 is SGHAT and CDR2 is FQNNGV in the germline V gene. V shed 3 bases and J 4 bases; nucleotides not matched to a gene: 5. The sample was blood. This receptor was obtained from a man between 18 and 29 years old in good health. The chain combines TRBV11-2 with TRBJ2-1, with 8 bases aligning to TRBD2. CDR3 residues: CASSLSGGRYNEQFF. The CDR3 bases are TGTGCCAGCAGCTTGAGCGGGGGCCGGTACAATGAGCAGTTCTTC. The full variable domain, rest sourced from reference TRBV11-2 and TRBJ2-1, is EAGVAQSPRYKIIEKRQSVAFWCNPISGHATLYWYQQILGQGPKLLIQFQNNGVVDDSQLPKDRFSAERLKGVDSTLKIQPAKLEDSAVYLCASSLSGGRYNEQFFGPGTRLTVL.